The 11 T cell receptor beta chains below come from one sample, sequenced in a study of cytomegalovirus exposure and HLA in healthy donors. PCR involved 60 Vbeta and 13 Jbeta primers. Generated by immunoSEQ multiplex PCR, the TCRdb table keeps only in-frame clones and is missing some. This sample carries 130,000 or so clones, approximately 82% of them seen once, and the ten largest clones take 1.5% to 2.5%. Material: PBMCs. The receptors originated from a woman between 40 and 50 years old in good health and CMV-seronegative.

V gene TRBV27 combines with J gene TRBJ1-3; 8 positions match TRBD1. CDR1 and CDR2 (germline): MNHEY, SMNVEV (reference sequence). J gave up 8 bases and V 6 bases, and 6 bases lay outside the gene matches. The CDR3 consists of 13 residues. The CDR3 reads CASRETGVDTIYF. As DNA, the CDR3 is TGTGCCAGCAGGGAGACAGGGGTGGACACCATATATTTT.

The J gene is TRBJ2-1, the V gene TRBV9; 8 bases are shared with TRBD2. This CDR3 region has 15 residues. J gave up 5 bases and V 0 bases, and 4 bases lay outside the gene matches. Germline CDR1 is SGDLS and CDR2 is YYNGEE. The CDR3: CASSVAGGLHNEQFF. CDR3 coding DNA: TGTGCCAGCAGCGTAGCGGGAGGGCTCCACAATGAGCAGTTCTTC.

V is TRBV6-6 and J is TRBJ1-4; TRBD1 aligns across 9 bases. Germline loops: CDR1 MNHNY, CDR2 SVGAGI (reference sequence). CDR3 length: 13 amino acids. V was clipped by 4 bases and J by 11 bases; unmatched bases: 5. Here the CDR3 reads CASSSAGTGKLFF. CDR3 DNA: TGTGCCAGCAGTTCAGCCGGGACAGGGAAACTGTTTTTT.

As regards this clone: The missing conserved phenylalanine or tryptophan at the end of this CDR3 makes a read error likely. The chain employs TRBV6-6 and TRBJ1-1; 7 nucleotides agree with TRBD1. V lost 5 bases and J lost 4; bases outside the gene matches: 4. Looked up from germline, CDR1 is MNHNY and CDR2 is SVGAGI (reference sequence). The length of the CDR3 is 13 residues. CDR3 bases: TGTGCCAGCAGTACCCGACAGGGCACTGAAGCTTTCCTT. Encoded protein: CASSTRQGTEAFL.

The rearrangement links TRBV10-3 to TRBJ1-4; 7 nucleotides agree with TRBD1. The CDR3 loop spans 14 amino acids. With 6 bases clipped from V and 6 bases from J, the junction kept 7 bases outside the gene matches. CDR1 is ENHRY and CDR2 is SYGVKD in the germline V gene. CDR3 bases: TGTGCCATCAGGGAAGACAGGGACGATGAAAAACTGTTTTTT. Translation gives CAIREDRDDEKLFF.

The chain uses TRBV18 and TRBJ2-1; 11 nucleotides match TRBD2. The CDR3 spans 15 residues. Germline V gives CDR1 KGHSH, CDR2 LQKENI. V dropped 4 bases and J dropped 4; count of bases not matched to a gene: 3. CDR3 sequence reads: CASSLGLAEYNEQFF. DNA of the CDR3: TGTGCCAGCTCACTGGGACTAGCGGAATACAATGAGCAGTTCTTC.

V usage is TRBV5-1 and J usage is TRBJ2-7; 9 nucleotides match TRBD2. The J segment lost 3 bases and the V segment lost 4 bases, leaving 8 bases of the junction unmatched. CDR3 length: 15 amino acids. The germline V gene encodes CDR1 SGHRS and CDR2 YFSETQ. The CDR3 DNA reads as TGCGCCAGCAGCCTTCGGGTAGCGGGGGTCTACGAGCAGTACTTC. It encodes CASSLRVAGVYEQYF.

This clone turned up a few times. This CDR3 is CASSLDRVNYGYTF. CDR3 nucleotide sequence: TGTGCCAGCAGCCTAGACAGGGTCAACTATGGCTACACCTTC. This rearrangement joins TRBV28 to TRBJ1-2, with 7 positions matching TRBD1. CDR3 length equals 14 residues. J gave up 2 bases and V 6 bases, and 6 bases lay outside the gene matches. Germline V gene lookup returns CDR1 MDHEN and CDR2 SYDVKM.

This chain uses TRBV28 with TRBJ1-5; maybe TRBD1 (5 bases). The germline CDR1 and CDR2 sequences are MDHEN and SYDVKM. Trimming removed 1 base from V and 1 base from J, with 14 bases in between. This CDR3 region has 17 residues. The CDR3 loop reads CASSLFGGTLSNQPQHF. The CDR3 DNA sequence: TGTGCCAGCAGTTTATTTGGGGGGACCTTAAGCAATCAGCCCCAGCATTTT.

The sample holds a few counts of this clone. The CDR3 protein is CASSLLVPPQETQYF. CDR3 nucleotide sequence: TGCGCCAGCAGCCTACTAGTACCCCCTCAAGAGACCCAGTACTTC. The chain combines TRBV5-1 with TRBJ2-5; D possibly corresponds to TRBD2 (5 bases). Trimming shortened V by 4 bases and J by 2 bases, and 15 bases separated the two germline ends. Germline CDR1 is SGHRS and CDR2 is YFSETQ. The CDR3 covers 15 residues.

The V call is TRBV7-2, the J call TRBJ2-1; 10 nucleotides align to TRBD2. There are 16 residues in the CDR3. The junction had 10 bases not matched to a gene; V was cut back by 4 bases and J by 7 bases. Germline V CDR1 and CDR2: SGHTA, FQGNSA. The CDR3 bases are TGTGCCAGCAGCTACCAAGCGGGAGGGCCGAAAAATGAGCAGTTCTTC. Protein product: CASSYQAGGPKNEQFF.